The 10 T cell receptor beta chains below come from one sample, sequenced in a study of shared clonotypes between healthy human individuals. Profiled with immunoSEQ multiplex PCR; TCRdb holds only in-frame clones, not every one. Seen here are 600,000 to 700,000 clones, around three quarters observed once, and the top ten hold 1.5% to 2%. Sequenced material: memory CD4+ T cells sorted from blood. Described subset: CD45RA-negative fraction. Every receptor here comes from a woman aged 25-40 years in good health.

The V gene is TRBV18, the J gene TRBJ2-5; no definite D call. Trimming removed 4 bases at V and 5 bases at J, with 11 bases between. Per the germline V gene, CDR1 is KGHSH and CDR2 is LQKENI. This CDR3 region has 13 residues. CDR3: CASSLMNVETQYF. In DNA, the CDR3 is TGTGCCAGCTCACTAATGAATGTCGAGACCCAGTACTTC.

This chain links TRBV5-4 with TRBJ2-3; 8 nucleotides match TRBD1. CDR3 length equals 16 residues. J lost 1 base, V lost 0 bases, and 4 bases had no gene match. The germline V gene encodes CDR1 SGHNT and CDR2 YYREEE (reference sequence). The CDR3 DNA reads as TGTGCCAGCAGCTTGGCCCTGACAGGGGGCACAGATACGCAGTATTTT. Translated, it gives CASSLALTGGTDTQYF.

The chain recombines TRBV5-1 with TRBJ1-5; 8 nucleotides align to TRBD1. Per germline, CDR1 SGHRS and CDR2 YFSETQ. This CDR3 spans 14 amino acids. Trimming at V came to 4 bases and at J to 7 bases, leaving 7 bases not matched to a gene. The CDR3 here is CASSPRDRPQPQHF. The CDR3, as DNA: TGCGCCAGCAGCCCCCGGGACAGGCCGCAGCCCCAGCATTTT.

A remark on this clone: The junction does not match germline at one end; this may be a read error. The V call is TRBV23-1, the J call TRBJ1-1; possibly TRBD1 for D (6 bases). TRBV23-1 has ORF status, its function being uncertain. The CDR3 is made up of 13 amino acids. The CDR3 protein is CASSQNRVPDAFF. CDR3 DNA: TGCGCCAGCAGTCAAAACAGGGTGCCTGACGCTTTCTTT.

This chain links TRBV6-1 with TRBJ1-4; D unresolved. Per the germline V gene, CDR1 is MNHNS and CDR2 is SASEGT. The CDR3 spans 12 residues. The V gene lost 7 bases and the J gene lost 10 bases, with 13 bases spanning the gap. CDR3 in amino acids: CASTVGSVKLFF. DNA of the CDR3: TGTGCCAGCACTGTAGGTTCGGTAAAACTGTTTTTT.

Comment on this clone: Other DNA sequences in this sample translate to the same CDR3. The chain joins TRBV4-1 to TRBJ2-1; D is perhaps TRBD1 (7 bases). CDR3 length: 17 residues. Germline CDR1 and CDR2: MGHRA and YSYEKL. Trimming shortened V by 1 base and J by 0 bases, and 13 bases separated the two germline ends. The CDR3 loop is CASSQVSGGSSYNEQFF. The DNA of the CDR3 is TGCGCCAGCAGCCAAGTGTCAGGGGGGAGCTCCTACAATGAGCAGTTCTTC.

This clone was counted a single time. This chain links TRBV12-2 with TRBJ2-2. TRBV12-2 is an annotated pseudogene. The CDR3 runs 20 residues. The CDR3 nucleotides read TGTGCAAGTCGCTTCTCATTACAGGAGGTCGGCCCTCTGAACACCGGGGAGCTGTTTTTT. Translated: CASRFSLQEVGPLNTGELFF.

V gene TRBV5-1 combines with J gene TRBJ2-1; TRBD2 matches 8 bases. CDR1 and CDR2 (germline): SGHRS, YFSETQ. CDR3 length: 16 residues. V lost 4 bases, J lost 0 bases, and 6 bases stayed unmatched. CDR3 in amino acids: CASSQDGRASYNEQFF. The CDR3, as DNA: TGCGCCAGCAGCCAAGACGGGAGGGCCTCCTACAATGAGCAGTTCTTC.

The CDR3 sequence is CASSLMSLAGVRGTQETQYF. The CDR3 nucleotides are TGCGCCAGCAGCTTGATGAGTCTAGCGGGAGTTAGGGGAACCCAAGAGACCCAGTACTTC. The chain employs TRBV5-1 and TRBJ2-5, with 10 bases fitting TRBD2. This CDR3 has 20 amino acids. Unmatched junction bases numbered 16, after V lost 1 base and J lost 1 base. The germline gives CDR1 SGHRS, CDR2 YFSETQ. Looking up the rest from reference TRBV5-1 and TRBJ2-5 gives the full variable domain: KAGVTQTPRYLIKTRGQQVTLSCSPISGHRSVSWYQQTPGQGLQFLFEYFSETQRNKGNFPGRFSGRQFSNSRSEMNVSTLELGDSALYLCASSLMSLAGVRGTQETQYFGPGTRLLVL.

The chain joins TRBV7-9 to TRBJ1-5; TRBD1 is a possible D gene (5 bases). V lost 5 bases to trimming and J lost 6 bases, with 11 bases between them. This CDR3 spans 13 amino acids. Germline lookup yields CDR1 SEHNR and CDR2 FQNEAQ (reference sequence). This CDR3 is CASSLNQGQPQHF. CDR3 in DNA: TGTGCCAGCAGCCTCAATCAGGGTCAGCCCCAGCATTTT.